This TCR beta chain was observed in a study of blood T cell repertoires in COVID-19. V lost 6 bases and J 1 base, leaving 8 bases between the germline ends. Germline CDR1 reads MNHEY; CDR2 reads SVGAGI. The CDR3 has 13 amino acids. Sequencing used immunoSEQ multiplex PCR; TCRdb keeps in-frame clones, though not all of them. The repertoire holds approximately 100,000 clones, with 87% as singletons. Sequencing was done on a sample of peripheral blood. J is TRBJ2-3 and V is TRBV6-5, with D possibly TRBD2 on 5 matching bases. This sequence was found in a human donor in a cohort sampled during active COVID-19. CDR3: CASRGSGTDTQYF. The CDR3 DNA is TGTGCCAGCAGGGGTAGCGGCACAGATACGCAGTATTTT.